Below are 3 T cell receptor beta chains sequenced from a single sample in a study of beta chain features in type 1 diabetes. Findings and caveats of the study: Type 1 diabetes patients had TCRB CDR3s that were shorter (moderately but significantly so) in all four CD4+ subsets.

TCRB transcripts that were expressed got sequenced, as all of the isolated RNA had been reverse transcribed. The data were produced by immunoSEQ multiplex PCR, yet TCRdb's version contains in-frame clones alone and is incomplete. Among some 140,000 clones listed, roughly 10% were seen once. These receptors have no identified antigens. Input material: central memory CD4+ T cells from blood. The receptors originated from a man between 25 and 39 years old with type 1 diabetes.

This chain links TRBV9 with TRBJ2-3, with a weak D call TRBD1 (5 bases). This CDR3 is 15 amino acids long. Germline loops: CDR1 SGDLS, CDR2 YYNGEE. Trimming pared 0 bases from V and 3 bases from J, leaving 11 bases between. In DNA, the CDR3 is TGTGCCAGCAGCGTAGGGCAAGGGGCAACAGATACGCAGTATTTT. Amino acids: CASSVGQGATDTQYF.

This clone was observed a few times. The chain carries TRBV27 and TRBJ2-1, with D possibly being TRBD1 (6 bases). Trimming removed 4 bases from V and 2 bases from J, with 15 bases in between. From germline, CDR1 is MNHEY and CDR2 SMNVEV (reference sequence). CDR3 size: 16 residues. In nucleotides, the CDR3 is TGTGCCAGCAGTTCAACTACAGGGCGAACCTACAATGAGCAGTTCTTC. It yields the protein CASSSTTGRTYNEQFF.

This clone turned up a few times. The rearrangement links TRBV5-4 to TRBJ1-2, with D tentatively TRBD1 (5 bases). With 5 bases removed from V and 1 base from J, the gap between germline ends came to 12 bases. The CDR3 covers 14 residues. CDR1 is SGHNT, CDR2 YYREEE, per germline (reference sequence). CDR3 loop: CASRVAGINYGYTF. CDR3 DNA: TGTGCCAGCAGGGTGGCAGGGATTAACTATGGCTACACCTTC.